The 9 T cell receptor beta chains given below trace back to one sample, sequenced in a study of blood T cell repertoires in COVID-19. The protocol was immunoSEQ multiplex PCR, while the TCRdb copy is restricted to in-frame clones and leaves out a portion. The profile shows fewer than 110,000 clones, over 75% of them singletons. Source material: peripheral blood. These receptor sequences come from a human donor in a cohort sampled during active COVID-19.

The gene calls are TRBV6-5 and TRBJ2-2, with D possibly matching TRBD2 (6 bases). Germline V lookup: CDR1 MNHEY, CDR2 SVGAGI. The CDR3 is made up of 11 amino acids. V was pared by 10 bases and J by 6 bases, with 9 bases between. CDR3 in amino acids: CATRDSGELFF. In nucleotides, the CDR3 is TGTGCCACCCGGGACTCCGGGGAGCTGTTTTTT.

This clone was picked up one time. This chain joins TRBV6-2 or TRBV6-3 and TRBJ2-7; no clear D gene. The CDR3 covers 14 residues. CDR1 MNHEY and CDR2 SVGEGT come from the germline V gene. The V and J ends lost 2 bases and 0 bases respectively, with 8 bases between them. The CDR3 sequence: CASSYIERSYEQYF. The CDR3 bases are TGTGCCAGCAGTTACATAGAGCGCTCCTACGAGCAGTACTTC.

The chain couples TRBV28 to TRBJ1-5; D perhaps matches TRBD1 (6 bases). In germline, CDR1 is MDHEN, CDR2 SYDVKM. CDR3 length: 15 residues. Trimming cost V 10 bases and J 10 bases, with 26 bases left between them. This CDR3 reads CATRPTGMSFGPQHF. The CDR3 DNA follows: TGTGCCACACGACCGACAGGAATGAGTTTTGGACCCCAGCATTTT.

This chain links TRBV28 with TRBJ1-5; 9 bases line up with TRBD1. Germline V lookup: CDR1 MDHEN, CDR2 SYDVKM. The V gene end was trimmed by 2 bases and the J gene end by 0 bases; junction bases not matched to a gene: 14. There are 20 residues in the CDR3. As DNA, the CDR3 is TGTGCCAGCAGTTTACTACGGGACAGGGATTGGGAAGATAGCAATCAGCCCCAGCATTTT. Its protein product is CASSLLRDRDWEDSNQPQHF.

This chain connects TRBV5-1 to TRBJ2-2; 8 nucleotides line up with TRBD1. CDR3 length equals 15 residues. Germline CDR1 is SGHRS and CDR2 is YFSETQ. Trimming cost V 2 bases and J 4 bases; bases outside gene matches: 4. CDR3 nucleotide sequence: TGCGCCAGCAGCTTAACAGGGGGATTCACCGGGGAGCTGTTTTTT. Its translation is CASSLTGGFTGELFF.

This sequence joins TRBV7-8 and TRBJ2-2; 8 bases fit TRBD1. V shed 3 bases and J 6 bases; nucleotides not matched to a gene: 12. This CDR3 contains 17 residues. Germline assignment: CDR1 SGHVS and CDR2 FQNEAQ. The CDR3 loop is CASSLPLRQGRSGELFF. CDR3 bases: TGTGCCAGCAGCTTGCCGCTCCGACAGGGGCGGTCCGGGGAGCTGTTTTTT.

The chain uses TRBV7-9 and TRBJ2-7, with a tentative D call TRBD2 (7 bases). Trimming shortened V by 5 bases and J by 1 base, and 12 bases separated the two germline ends. The CDR3 totals 14 residues. CDR1 SEHNR and CDR2 FQNEAQ come from the germline V gene (reference sequence). CDR3 nucleotide sequence: TGTGCCAGCAGCCTGGGAGGGGGATCCTACGAGCAGTACTTC. This translates into CASSLGGGSYEQYF.

This clone was seen a single time. This sequence joins TRBV6-5 and TRBJ1-1; unclear D gene. The germline V and J ends were trimmed by 7 bases and 10 bases, with 19 bases remaining between them. The CDR3 is 13 residues long. Germline CDR1 reads MNHEY; CDR2 reads SVGAGI. The CDR3 DNA reads as TGTGCCAGCACCGGAAGGGCGGGGTACCCAGCTTTCTTT. Translating it yields CASTGRAGYPAFF.

The genes are TRBV27 and TRBJ2-1, with D perhaps TRBD1 (6 bases). The V gene lost 5 bases and the J gene lost 5 bases, with 19 bases spanning the gap. This CDR3 is 16 amino acids long. Germline loops: CDR1 MNHEY, CDR2 SMNVEV (reference sequence). CDR3 nucleotide sequence: TGTGCCAGCAGTCTCTCGGCAGGGGTCGGGGACAATGAGCAGTTCTTC. Translated, it gives CASSLSAGVGDNEQFF.